The clone carrying this TCR beta chain is a singleton in its sample. The record originates from a study of blood T cell repertoires in COVID-19. On the study more broadly: Samples representing acute and convalescent COVID-19 were sourced from the United States, Italy and Spain. PBMCs, B-cell-depleted T cells, or T cells were the source of the cDNA or gDNA that made up the material.

As processed by the authors: It was from reference gene primer amplification that nucleated cell counts were estimated. Repertoires were generated with immunoSEQ multiplex PCR, while TCRdb's copy carries only in-frame clones and drops some. V, J and clone size derive from that table, while D and trimming were established from the DNA sequence. The sample has 110,000 or so clones, roughly nine tenths seen once. The sample comprised peripheral blood. This sequence was found in a human donor in a cohort sampled during active COVID-19.

CDR3 amino acids: CASSFGLAEYNEQFF. DNA of the CDR3: TGCGCCAGCAGCTTCGGACTAGCGGAGTACAATGAGCAGTTCTTC. This chain links TRBV5-1 with TRBJ2-1; 10 bases are a match to TRBD2. The germline V gene encodes CDR1 SGHRS and CDR2 YFSETQ. V gave up 2 bases and J gave up 4 bases; unmatched junction bases: 3. This CDR3 has 15 amino acids.